The rows below give T cell receptor beta chains drawn from one sample of a study of T cells expressing NK-cell markers. One entry per CDR3 protein, without DNA, is what TCRdb gives after re-calling the 5' RACE reads. This sample carries a few hundred thousand distinct CDR3 sequences, with around 5.2% going to the ten biggest clones. The sequencing sample was made of blood T cells: a sorted CD56 or NKG2C T cell subset, CD4+ or CD8+ T cells, or bulk PBMC T cells (not recorded which). The receptors were sampled from a man aged 18 to 69 in good health. CDR3s include the opening cysteine and the closing phenylalanine or tryptophan.

>TRBJ1-4|TRBV27
CASRLTGNNEKLFF
>TRBJ2-3|TRBV27
CASSFWAIGSNKAGYTQYF
>TRBJ2-3|TRBV20-1
CSARDLLAGDSTRYTQYF
>TRBJ2-7|TRBV10-3
CAISEAGFPNYEQYF
>TRBJ1-2|TRBV3-1
CASSQVQNYGYTF
>TRBJ2-7|TRBV6-5
CASSYTAGGLYEQYF
>TRBJ2-5|TRBV23-1
CASSQFGTGMQETQYF
>TRBJ1-1|TRBV28
CASSRGGTGANTEAFF
>TRBJ2-3|TRBV7-2
CASSLASGGIADTQYF
>TRBJ2-7|TRBV12-3/TRBV12-4
CASSMGARSLEQYF
>TRBJ2-5|TRBV18
CASSPRTSDQETQYF
>TRBJ2-3|TRBV7-2
CASSLAGGRRDTQYF
>TRBJ2-3|TRBV6-4
CASGGRSPDTQYF
>TRBJ2-1|TRBV6-2/TRBV6-3
CASSYWRGVVEQFF